Each of the 28 T cell receptor beta chains below was sequenced from the same sample in a study of response to subunit inactivated influenza vaccine. TCRdb reprocessed the RT-PCR reads via MiXCR and lists one record per CDR3 protein. The data hold over 800,000 distinct CDR3 sequences, with approximately 21% observed a single time. Specimen: PBMCs from blood, collected 4 to 6 days after vaccination. The receptor source for this set is a man between 50 and 59 years old who received an inactivated influenza vaccine.

The chain employs TRBV5-4 and TRBJ2-2; D is perhaps TRBD1 (5 bases). V gave up 3 bases and J gave up 4 bases, with 13 bases separating them. CDR1 and CDR2 from the germline V gene are SGHNT and YYREEE (reference sequence). The CDR3 is made up of 15 amino acids. CDR3 amino acids: CASSSRGHSTGELFF. The CDR3 bases are TGTGCCAGCAGCTCCCGCGGACACTCCACCGGGGAGCTGTTTTTT.

The CDR3 DNA reads TGTGCCAGCAGCCCGGCAGGGGGTAATGGCTACACCTTC. It specifies CASSPAGGNGYTF. V and J are TRBV11-2 and TRBJ1-2; 7 positions match TRBD1. The CDR3 runs to 13 residues. CDR1 SGHAT and CDR2 FQNNGV come from the germline V gene. The V gene end was trimmed by 5 bases and the J gene end by 6 bases; junction bases not matched to a gene: 6.

This clonotype was seen more than once but under ten times. V gene TRBV4-3 combines with J gene TRBJ2-5; 12 bases line up with TRBD2. With 4 bases clipped from V and 5 bases from J, the junction kept 11 bases outside the gene matches. CDR3 length: 17 amino acids. Germline CDR1 reads LGHNA; CDR2 reads YSLEER. The CDR3 reads CASSRTLAGGPSETQYF. In DNA form, the CDR3 reads TGCGCCAGCAGCCGCACCCTAGCGGGAGGGCCCTCCGAGACCCAGTACTTC.

In DNA form, the CDR3 reads TGCAGTGCTAAAATTCCGGGACCGAGGAACACTGAAGCTTTCTTT. This translates into CSAKIPGPRNTEAFF. The chain joins TRBV20-1 to TRBJ1-1; weak D call: TRBD1 (5 bases). V lost 4 bases and J 1 base, leaving 16 bases between the germline ends. Germline loops: CDR1 DFQATT, CDR2 SNEGSKA (reference sequence). The CDR3 spans 15 residues.

This clonotype was found a few times. The CDR3 DNA reads as TGTGCCACCGCGGGACATTGGGCCCCAGATACGCAGTATTTT. The encoded protein is CATAGHWAPDTQYF. The chain couples TRBV2 to TRBJ2-3, with D tentatively TRBD1 or TRBD2 (6 bases each). Germline loops: CDR1 SNHLY, CDR2 FYNNEI. V dropped 10 bases and J dropped 4 bases, with 18 bases sitting between them. The CDR3 runs 14 residues.

This clonotype has only a few counts. V and J are TRBV3-1 and TRBJ2-4, with D unclear. V was clipped by 1 base and J by 0 bases, with 7 bases between them. Germline-derived CDR1 and CDR2 are LGHDT and YNNKEL (reference sequence). The CDR3 has 15 amino acids. CDR3 DNA: TGTGCCAGCAGCCAAGGGCAGCTAGCCAAAAACATTCAGTACTTC. Protein product: CASSQGQLAKNIQYF.

CDR3 bases: TGTGCCAGCAGCCCCTTCACGGGGACTCAAGAGACCCAGTACTTC. Its translation: CASSPFTGTQETQYF. The chain links TRBV7-2 to TRBJ2-5, with a tentative D call TRBD2 (6 bases). V gave up 5 bases and J gave up 2 bases, with 15 bases separating them. Germline V gene sequence: CDR1 SGHTA, CDR2 FQGNSA. CDR3 length: 15 amino acids.

This clonotype was counted between two and nine times. V usage is TRBV11-1 and J usage is TRBJ2-1; 11 bases match TRBD2. V shed 4 bases and J 5 bases; nucleotides not matched to a gene: 19. Germline CDR1 and CDR2: SGHAT and FQDESV (reference sequence). This CDR3 contains 20 residues. CDR3 sequence: CASSSRTSGRFPSKNNEQFF. CDR3 DNA: TGTGCCAGCAGCTCTAGGACTAGCGGGCGTTTCCCCTCGAAAAACAATGAGCAGTTCTTC.

The V call is TRBV29-1, the J call TRBJ1-4, with 7 bases matching TRBD1. CDR3 size: 12 residues. Per germline, CDR1 SQVTM and CDR2 ANQGSEA. After removal of 4 bases from V and 8 bases from J, the junction contained 4 bases not matched to a gene. CDR3 nucleotides: TGCAGCGTTGCAGGGGGAGGCGAAAAACTGTTTTTT. It yields the protein CSVAGGGEKLFF.

This clonotype was counted only a few times. The J gene is TRBJ1-2, the V gene TRBV3-1; 8 bases are a match to TRBD1. Germline V lookup: CDR1 LGHDT, CDR2 YNNKEL (reference sequence). V was clipped by 4 bases and J by 3 bases; unmatched bases: 4. The CDR3 has 14 amino acids. This chain's CDR3 is CASSLRTGYYGYTF. The CDR3 DNA follows: TGTGCCAGCAGCCTGAGGACAGGGTACTATGGCTACACCTTC. The whole variable domain, filled in from reference TRBV3-1 and TRBJ1-2, reads DTAVSQTPKYLVTQMGNDKSIKCEQNLGHDTMYWYKQDSKKFLKIMFSYNNKELIINETVPNRFSPKSPDKAHLNLHINSLELGDSAVYFCASSLRTGYYGYTFGSGTRLTVV.

This chain joins TRBV14 and TRBJ2-5; D may be TRBD1 (5 bases). CDR1 is SGHDN and CDR2 is FVKESK in the germline V gene. The CDR3 contains 15 residues. The V and J ends lost 1 base and 2 bases respectively, with 11 bases between them. The chain's CDR3 is CASSQGQGRQETQYF. Here the CDR3 DNA reads TGTGCCAGCAGCCAAGGTCAGGGCCGTCAAGAGACCCAGTACTTC.

The V call is TRBV7-3, the J call TRBJ2-7; the match to TRBD2 covers 9 bases. The length of the CDR3 is 15 residues. Trimming removed 6 bases from V and 0 bases from J; junction bases left unmatched: 6. Germline-derived CDR1 and CDR2 are SGHTA and FQGTGA. CDR3 DNA: TGTGCCAGCAGTCTTAGCGGGAGTCCCTCCTACGAGCAGTACTTC. This encodes CASSLSGSPSYEQYF.

This clonotype has more than one count but fewer than ten. This chain joins TRBV12-3 or TRBV12-4 and TRBJ1-5, with D possibly matching TRBD1 (5 bases). This CDR3 is built from 15 residues. The V end lost 6 bases, the J end lost 1 base, and 13 bases lay between the germline ends. CDR3 coding DNA: TGTGCCAGCAGGGGACCAAGTACCAGCAATCAGCCCCAGCATTTT. This sequence encodes CASRGPSTSNQPQHF.

In nucleotides, the CDR3 is TGTGCCACCAGTGCCGGGACTAGCGCCCTGGAGCAGTACTTC. Translation: CATSAGTSALEQYF. The V call is TRBV24-1, the J call TRBJ2-7; TRBD2 agrees at 10 bases. V shed 5 bases, J shed 7 bases, and the junction held 7 bases outside the gene matches. The CDR3 runs 14 residues. Germline CDR1 KGHDR, CDR2 SFDVKD.

This clonotype occurred a few times. The chain carries TRBV10-3 and TRBJ2-3; no clear D gene. From germline, CDR1 is ENHRY and CDR2 SYGVKD. The CDR3 extends over 12 amino acids. Trimming shortened V by 6 bases and J by 6 bases, and 10 bases separated the two germline ends. The CDR3 here is CAIRGSPDTQYF. The CDR3 nucleotides are TGTGCCATCAGAGGTTCCCCCGATACGCAGTATTTT.

This clonotype has only a few counts. The gene calls are TRBV5-1 and TRBJ2-1, with 8 bases matching TRBD2. This CDR3 is built from 16 residues. Germline-derived CDR1 and CDR2 are SGHRS and YFSETQ. The J segment lost 0 bases and the V segment lost 3 bases, leaving 5 bases of the junction unmatched. The CDR3 sequence is CASSSSAGASYNEQFF. Here the CDR3 DNA reads TGCGCCAGCAGCTCCTCAGCGGGGGCCTCCTACAATGAGCAGTTCTTC.

Only a few counts were recorded for this clonotype. This chain connects TRBV10-3 to TRBJ2-5, with D possibly TRBD2 on 7 matching bases. Per germline, CDR1 ENHRY and CDR2 SYGVKD. CDR3 length equals 14 residues. V lost 8 bases, J lost 1 base, and 14 bases lay in between. Here the CDR3 DNA reads TGTGCCATCTGGGGGGGGCCCTCCCAAGAGACCCAGTACTTC. Its translation: CAIWGGPSQETQYF.

V and J are TRBV7-9 and TRBJ1-1; D ambiguous. Germline V gene lookup returns CDR1 SEHNR and CDR2 FQNEAQ (reference sequence). The CDR3 spans 17 residues. Trimming removed 2 bases at V and 1 base at J, with 17 bases between. This CDR3 is CASSLRFRSAANTEAFF. The CDR3 DNA is TGTGCCAGCAGCTTAAGATTTCGGTCCGCGGCGAACACTGAAGCTTTCTTT. The whole variable domain, remainder taken from reference TRBV7-9 and TRBJ1-1, is DTGVSQNPRHKITKRGQNVTFRCDPISEHNRLYWYRQTLGQGPEFLTYFQNEAQLEKSRLLSDRFSAERPKGSFSTLEIQRTEQGDSAMYLCASSLRFRSAANTEAFFGQGTRLTVV.

V gene TRBV15 combines with J gene TRBJ2-3; 8 bases align to TRBD1. After removal of 0 bases from V and 4 bases from J, the junction contained 6 bases not matched to a gene. This CDR3 is built from 16 residues. Germline loops: CDR1 LNHNV, CDR2 YYDKDF (reference sequence). The CDR3 here is CATSRDPQGGADTQYF. The DNA of the CDR3 is TGTGCCACCAGCAGAGACCCACAGGGGGGCGCAGATACGCAGTATTTT.

V is TRBV20-1 and J is TRBJ2-1; 9 nucleotides line up with TRBD2. Unmatched junction bases numbered 10, after V lost 3 bases and J lost 10 bases. This CDR3 has 14 residues. CDR1 DFQATT and CDR2 SNEGSKA come from the germline V gene (reference sequence). The DNA for the CDR3 is TGCAGTGCTAGCGACGTAGCGGGAGCGAGGGAGCAGTTCTTC. Protein sequence: CSASDVAGAREQFF.

CDR3 region: CSAPQPGGTDTQYF. The CDR3 bases are TGCAGTGCTCCTCAGCCGGGGGGCACAGATACGCAGTATTTT. The chain is built from TRBV20-1 and TRBJ2-3, with D perhaps matching TRBD2 (6 bases). Germline V gene sequence: CDR1 DFQATT, CDR2 SNEGSKA (reference sequence). Trimming took off 5 bases at V and 1 base at J, with 13 bases between the two ends. The CDR3 sequence is 14 residues long.

V usage is TRBV28 and J usage is TRBJ2-5; 14 nucleotides align to TRBD2. Per germline, CDR1 MDHEN and CDR2 SYDVKM. There are 16 residues in the CDR3. The V gene end was trimmed by 5 bases and the J gene end by 4 bases; junction bases not matched to a gene: 6. CDR3 nucleotide sequence: TGTGCCAGCAGTGAGACTAGCGGGGGGGCGGGAGAGACCCAGTACTTC. Its translation: CASSETSGGAGETQYF.

In its sample, this clonotype was seen a few times. The chain employs TRBV6-1 and TRBJ1-2, with D uncertain. The CDR3 is made up of 14 amino acids. Trimming removed 7 bases at V and 4 bases at J, with 16 bases between. Germline V gene data show CDR1 as MNHNS and CDR2 as SASEGT. CDR3 amino acids: CASIGSRASYGYTF. The CDR3 DNA is TGTGCCAGCATAGGCTCACGGGCCAGCTATGGCTACACCTTC.

The chain links TRBV19 to TRBJ1-1; no clear D gene. V was trimmed by 3 bases and J by 0 bases, leaving 5 bases between them. Germline CDR1 and CDR2: LNHDA and SQIVND (reference sequence). The CDR3 loop spans 13 amino acids. In DNA, the CDR3 is TGTGCCAGTAGTATTAGGTTGAACACTGAAGCTTTCTTT. Its translation: CASSIRLNTEAFF.

This clonotype occurred many times. The chain links TRBV5-8 to TRBJ2-7, with D unclear. This CDR3 contains 13 residues. CDR1 SGHTS and CDR2 YDEGEE come from the germline V gene. Trimming pared 5 bases from V and 3 bases from J, leaving 12 bases between. Written as DNA, the CDR3 is TGTGCCAGCAGAAAAAGAGGTAACTACGAGCAGTACTTC. Its translation is CASRKRGNYEQYF.

The chain is built from TRBV5-1 and TRBJ2-4, with 9 nucleotides matching TRBD1. Germline V gives CDR1 SGHRS, CDR2 YFSETQ. This CDR3 is built from 17 residues. The junction had 12 bases not matched to a gene; V was cut back by 4 bases and J by 4 bases. Here the CDR3 DNA reads TGCGCCAGCAGCAATCGGGCGACGGGGACAGGGAAAAACATTCAGTACTTC. This gives the protein CASSNRATGTGKNIQYF.

The chain links TRBV4-3 to TRBJ2-3; 10 nucleotides line up with TRBD1. The CDR3 length is 17 residues. With 4 bases clipped from V and 0 bases from J, the junction kept 7 bases outside the gene matches. Germline assignment: CDR1 LGHNA and CDR2 YSLEER. As DNA, the CDR3 is TGCGCCAGCAGCCTCGAGACAGGGGGCACTAGCACAGATACGCAGTATTTT. Protein sequence: CASSLETGGTSTDTQYF.

Only a few counts were recorded for this clonotype. The V gene is TRBV6-1, the J gene TRBJ2-1, with D possibly matching TRBD2 (7 bases). Trimming took 6 bases from V and 6 from J, leaving 12 bases between them. The length of the CDR3 is 13 residues. Per germline, CDR1 MNHNS and CDR2 SASEGT. Here the CDR3 DNA reads TGTGCCAGCAGGAGGGGGACTACCAATGAGCAGTTCTTC. This gives the protein CASRRGTTNEQFF.